One T cell receptor beta chain is described in this entry. This CDR3 is built from 15 residues. Trimming pared 1 base from V and 6 bases from J, leaving 14 bases between. Germline CDR1 SEHNR, CDR2 FQNEAQ (reference sequence). The entry originates in a study of blood T cell repertoires in COVID-19. Looking at the study overall: T cells, B-cell-depleted T cells, or PBMCs provided the cDNA or gDNA that served as material.

Authors' analysis steps: Reference gene primer amplification in the assay estimated nucleated cell counts. Measured with immunoSEQ multiplex PCR; TCRdb has only the in-frame clones, and not every one. V and J calls and clone size are as listed in that table; D and trimming were resolved from the DNA. The sample comprises about 240,000 clones, around 85% of which are singletons, and less than 4% rests with the top ten. Enrolled through a virtual design, the participants were between about 18 and 100 years of age and came from under 30 US areas. Participants were placed into cohorts based on the clinical history they reported.

The TCR comes from a woman aged 40 to 50 with acute COVID-19. The sequenced sample consisted of PBMCs or T cells enriched from blood (not recorded which). The chain combines TRBV7-9 with TRBJ2-3, with D perhaps TRBD1 (6 bases). The CDR3 is CASSLGLAQGDTQYF. The CDR3 DNA reads TGTGCCAGCAGCTTAGGTCTCGCCCAGGGGGATACGCAGTATTTT.